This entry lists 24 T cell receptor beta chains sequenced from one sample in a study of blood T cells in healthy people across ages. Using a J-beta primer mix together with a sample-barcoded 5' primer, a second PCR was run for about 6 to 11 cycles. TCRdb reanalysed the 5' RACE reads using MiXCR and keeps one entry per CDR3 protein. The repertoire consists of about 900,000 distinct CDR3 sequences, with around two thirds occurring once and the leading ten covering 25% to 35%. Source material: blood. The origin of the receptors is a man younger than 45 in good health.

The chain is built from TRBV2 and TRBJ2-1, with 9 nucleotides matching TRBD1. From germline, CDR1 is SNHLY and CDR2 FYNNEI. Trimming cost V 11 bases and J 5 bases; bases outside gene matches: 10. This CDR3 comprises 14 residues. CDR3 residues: CAANWGQGHNEQFF. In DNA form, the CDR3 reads TGTGCCGCTAATTGGGGACAGGGCCACAATGAGCAGTTCTTC.

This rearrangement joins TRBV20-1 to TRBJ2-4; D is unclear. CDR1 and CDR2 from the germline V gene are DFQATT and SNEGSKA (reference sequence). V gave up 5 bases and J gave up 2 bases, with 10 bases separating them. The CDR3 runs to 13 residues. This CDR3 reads CSAWTGTKNIQYF. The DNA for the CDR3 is TGCAGTGCTTGGACCGGAACCAAAAACATTCAGTACTTC.

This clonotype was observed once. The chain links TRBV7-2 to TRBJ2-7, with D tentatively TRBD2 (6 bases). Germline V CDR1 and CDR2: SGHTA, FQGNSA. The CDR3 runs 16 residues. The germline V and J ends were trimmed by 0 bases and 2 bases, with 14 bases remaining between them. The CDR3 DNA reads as TGTGCCAGCAGCTTAGCCCCGGTTTGGGAGGCCTACGAGCAGTACTTC. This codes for CASSLAPVWEAYEQYF.

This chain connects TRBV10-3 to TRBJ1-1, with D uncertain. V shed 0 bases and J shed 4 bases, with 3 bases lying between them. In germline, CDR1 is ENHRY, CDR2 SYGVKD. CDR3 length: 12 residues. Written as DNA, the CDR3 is TGTGCCATCAGTGAGTCTGGCACTGAAGCTTTCTTT. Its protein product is CAISESGTEAFF.

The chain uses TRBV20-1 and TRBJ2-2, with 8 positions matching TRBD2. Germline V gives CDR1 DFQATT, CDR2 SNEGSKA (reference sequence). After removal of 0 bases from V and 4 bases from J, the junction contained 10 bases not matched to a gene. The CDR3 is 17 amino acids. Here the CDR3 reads CSARDLAGGETTGELFF. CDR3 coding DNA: TGCAGTGCTAGAGATCTCGCCGGGGGGGAAACCACCGGGGAGCTGTTTTTT.

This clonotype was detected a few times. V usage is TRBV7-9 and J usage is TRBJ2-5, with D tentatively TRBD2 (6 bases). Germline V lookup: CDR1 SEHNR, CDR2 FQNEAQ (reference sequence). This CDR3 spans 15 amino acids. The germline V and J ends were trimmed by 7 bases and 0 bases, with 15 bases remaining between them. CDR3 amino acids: CASTPSGGYQETQYF. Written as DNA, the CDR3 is TGTGCCAGCACTCCCAGTGGAGGGTACCAAGAGACCCAGTACTTC.

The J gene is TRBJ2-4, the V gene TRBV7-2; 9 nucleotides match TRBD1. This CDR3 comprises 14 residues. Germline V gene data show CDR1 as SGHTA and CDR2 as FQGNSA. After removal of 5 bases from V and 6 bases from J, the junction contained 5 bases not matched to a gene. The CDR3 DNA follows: TGTGCCAGCAGCGGGCCGGGACAGGGAAACATTCAGTACTTC. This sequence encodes CASSGPGQGNIQYF.

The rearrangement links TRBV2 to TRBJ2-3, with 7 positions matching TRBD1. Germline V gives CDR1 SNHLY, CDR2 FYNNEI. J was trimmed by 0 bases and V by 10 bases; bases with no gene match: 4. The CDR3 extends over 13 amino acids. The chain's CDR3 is CAIDRVSTDTQYF. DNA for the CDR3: TGTGCCATAGACAGGGTGAGCACAGATACGCAGTATTTT.

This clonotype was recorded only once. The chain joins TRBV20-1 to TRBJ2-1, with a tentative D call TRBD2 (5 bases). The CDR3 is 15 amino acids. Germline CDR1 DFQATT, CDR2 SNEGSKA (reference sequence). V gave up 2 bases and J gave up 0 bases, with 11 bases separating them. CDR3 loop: CSARTHGVSYNEQFF. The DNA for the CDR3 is TGCAGTGCTAGAACTCACGGGGTCTCCTACAATGAGCAGTTCTTC.

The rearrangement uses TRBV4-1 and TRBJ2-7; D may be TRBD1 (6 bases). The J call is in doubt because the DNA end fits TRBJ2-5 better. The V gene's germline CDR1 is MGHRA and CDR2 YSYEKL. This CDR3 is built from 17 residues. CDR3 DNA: TGCGCCAGCAGCCAAGAATTTGTGGCCAGGGGAAGGGAGACCCAGTACTTC. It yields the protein CASSQEFVARGRETQYF.

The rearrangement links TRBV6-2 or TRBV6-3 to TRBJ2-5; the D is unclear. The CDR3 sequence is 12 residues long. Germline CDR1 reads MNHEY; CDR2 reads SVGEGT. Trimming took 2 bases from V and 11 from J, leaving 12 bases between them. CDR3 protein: CASSYGDNEQYF. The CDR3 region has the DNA TGTGCCAGCAGTTACGGAGATAATGAGCAGTACTTC.

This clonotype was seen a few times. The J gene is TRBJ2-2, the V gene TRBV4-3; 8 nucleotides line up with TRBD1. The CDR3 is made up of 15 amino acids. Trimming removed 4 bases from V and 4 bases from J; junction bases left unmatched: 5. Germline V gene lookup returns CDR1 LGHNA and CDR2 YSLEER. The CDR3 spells CASSPGTGPTGELFF. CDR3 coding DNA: TGCGCCAGCAGCCCCGGGACAGGACCCACCGGGGAGCTGTTTTTT.

CDR3 sequence (DNA): TGTGCCAGCACGAGGGGGGCCAGCAATCAGCCCCAGCATTTT. It yields the protein CASTRGASNQPQHF. V gene TRBV12-3 or TRBV12-4 combines with J gene TRBJ1-5; D may be TRBD1 (6 bases). Trimming shortened V by 7 bases and J by 1 base, and 11 bases separated the two germline ends. This CDR3 spans 14 amino acids.

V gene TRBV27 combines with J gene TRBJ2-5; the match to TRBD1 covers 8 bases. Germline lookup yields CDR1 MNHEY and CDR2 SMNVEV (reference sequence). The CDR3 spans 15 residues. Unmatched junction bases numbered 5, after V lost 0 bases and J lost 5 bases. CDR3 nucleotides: TGTGCCAGCAGTTTATCGAGACAGGGGAGGGAGACCCAGTACTTC. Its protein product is CASSLSRQGRETQYF.

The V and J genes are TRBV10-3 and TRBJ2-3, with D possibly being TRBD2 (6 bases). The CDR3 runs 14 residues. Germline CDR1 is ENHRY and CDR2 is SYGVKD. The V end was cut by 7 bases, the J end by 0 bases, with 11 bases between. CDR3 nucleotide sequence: TGTGCCATCAAAGGAGGGATCAGCACAGATACGCAGTATTTT. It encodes CAIKGGISTDTQYF.

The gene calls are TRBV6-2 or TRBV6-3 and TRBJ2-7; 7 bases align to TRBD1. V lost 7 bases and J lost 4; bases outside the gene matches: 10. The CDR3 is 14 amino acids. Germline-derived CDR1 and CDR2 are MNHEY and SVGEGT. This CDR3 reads CASNQQGSPYEQYF. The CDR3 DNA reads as TGTGCCAGCAATCAACAGGGGTCTCCGTACGAGCAGTACTTC.

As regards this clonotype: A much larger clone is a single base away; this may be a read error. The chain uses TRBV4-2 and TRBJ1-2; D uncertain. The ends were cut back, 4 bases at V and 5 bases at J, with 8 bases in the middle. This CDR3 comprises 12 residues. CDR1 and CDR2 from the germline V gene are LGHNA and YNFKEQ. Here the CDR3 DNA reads TGTGCCAGCAGCCCAAAGGGATATGGCTACACCTTC. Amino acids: CASSPKGYGYTF.

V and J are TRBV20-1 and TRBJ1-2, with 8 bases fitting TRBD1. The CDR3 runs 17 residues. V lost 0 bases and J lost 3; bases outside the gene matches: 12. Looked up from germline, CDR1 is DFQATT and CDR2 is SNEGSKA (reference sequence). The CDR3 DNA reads TGCAGTGCTAGAGAGAGGAGCGACAGGGGTAGGGACTATGGCTACACCTTC. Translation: CSARERSDRGRDYGYTF.

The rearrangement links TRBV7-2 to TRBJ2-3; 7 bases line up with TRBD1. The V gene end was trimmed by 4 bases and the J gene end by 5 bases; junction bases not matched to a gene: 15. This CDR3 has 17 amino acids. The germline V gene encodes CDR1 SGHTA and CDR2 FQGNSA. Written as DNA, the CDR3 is TGTGCCAGCAGCTCACCGGACAGGCCCACCTGGGGAGATACGCAGTATTTT. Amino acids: CASSSPDRPTWGDTQYF.

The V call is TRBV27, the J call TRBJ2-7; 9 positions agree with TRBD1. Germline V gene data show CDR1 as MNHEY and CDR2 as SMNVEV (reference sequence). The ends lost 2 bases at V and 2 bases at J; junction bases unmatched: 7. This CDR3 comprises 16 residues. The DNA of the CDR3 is TGTGCCAGCAGTTTAAGGACAGGGGATTTTACCTACGAGCAGTACTTC. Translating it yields CASSLRTGDFTYEQYF.

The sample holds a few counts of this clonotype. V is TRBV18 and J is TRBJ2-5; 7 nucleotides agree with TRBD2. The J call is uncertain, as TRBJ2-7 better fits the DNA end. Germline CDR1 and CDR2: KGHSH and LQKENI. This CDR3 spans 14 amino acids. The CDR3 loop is CASSPLSGDSEQYF. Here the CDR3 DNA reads TGTGCCAGCTCACCCCTCAGCGGGGATAGCGAGCAGTACTTC.

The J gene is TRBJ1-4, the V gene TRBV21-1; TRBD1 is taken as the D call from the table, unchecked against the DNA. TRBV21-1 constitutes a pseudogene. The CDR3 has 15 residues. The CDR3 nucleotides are TGTGCCAGCAGCAAAGTGAGGGGGTTAGGAGAAAAACTGTTTTTT. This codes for CASSKVRGLGEKLFF.

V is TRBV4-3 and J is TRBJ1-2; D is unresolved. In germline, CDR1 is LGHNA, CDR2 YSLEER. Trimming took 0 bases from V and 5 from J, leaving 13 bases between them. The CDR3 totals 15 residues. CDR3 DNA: TGCGCCAGCAGCCAAGAGGAGGGCTTGTTGTATGGCTACACCTTC. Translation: CASSQEEGLLYGYTF.

The CDR3 DNA sequence: TGTGCCAGCAGTCTAGCGACGGACCAAGAGACCCAGTACTTC. As protein: CASSLATDQETQYF. The chain has TRBV6-6 and TRBJ2-5; maybe TRBD2 (6 bases). V was clipped by 5 bases and J by 0 bases, with 10 bases between them. Germline CDR1 MNHNY, CDR2 SVGAGI (reference sequence). CDR3 size: 14 residues.